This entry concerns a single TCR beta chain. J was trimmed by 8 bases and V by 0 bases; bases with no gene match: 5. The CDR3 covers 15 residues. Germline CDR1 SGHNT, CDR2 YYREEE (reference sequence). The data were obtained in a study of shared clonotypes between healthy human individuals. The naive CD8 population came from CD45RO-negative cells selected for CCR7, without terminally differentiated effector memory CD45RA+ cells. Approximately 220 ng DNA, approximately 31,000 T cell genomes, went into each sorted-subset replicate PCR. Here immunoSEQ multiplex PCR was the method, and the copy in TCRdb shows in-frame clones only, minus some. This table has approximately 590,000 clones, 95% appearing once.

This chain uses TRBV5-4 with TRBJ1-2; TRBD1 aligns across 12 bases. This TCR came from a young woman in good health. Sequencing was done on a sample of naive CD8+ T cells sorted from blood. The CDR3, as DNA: TGTGCCAGCAGCTTGGTGGGACAGGGGGCGGAGGGCTACACCTTC. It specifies CASSLVGQGAEGYTF.